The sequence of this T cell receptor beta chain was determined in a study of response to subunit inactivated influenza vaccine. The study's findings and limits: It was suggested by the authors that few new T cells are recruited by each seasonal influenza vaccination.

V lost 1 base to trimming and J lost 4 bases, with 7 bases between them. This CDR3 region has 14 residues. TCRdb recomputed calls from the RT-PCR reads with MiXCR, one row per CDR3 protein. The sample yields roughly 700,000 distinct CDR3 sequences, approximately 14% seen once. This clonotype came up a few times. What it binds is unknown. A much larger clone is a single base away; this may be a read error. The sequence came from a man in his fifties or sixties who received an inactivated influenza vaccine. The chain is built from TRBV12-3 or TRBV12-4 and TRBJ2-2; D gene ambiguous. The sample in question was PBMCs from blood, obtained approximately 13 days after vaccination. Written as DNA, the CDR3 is TGTGCCAGCAGTTTAGGGCAGACCACCGGGGAGCTGTTTTTT. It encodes CASSLGQTTGELFF.